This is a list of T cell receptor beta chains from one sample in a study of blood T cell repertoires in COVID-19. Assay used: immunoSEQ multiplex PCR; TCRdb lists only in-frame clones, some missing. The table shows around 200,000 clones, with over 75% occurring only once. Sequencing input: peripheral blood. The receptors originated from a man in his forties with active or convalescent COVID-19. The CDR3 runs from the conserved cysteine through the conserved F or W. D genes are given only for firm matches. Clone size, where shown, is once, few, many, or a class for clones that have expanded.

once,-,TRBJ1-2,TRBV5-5,TGTGCCAGCAGCGCGGAAGGCTTTGCTAACTATGGCTACACCTTC,CASSAEGFANYGYTF
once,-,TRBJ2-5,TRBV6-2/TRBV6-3,TGTGCCAGCAGTGTTAGTGTCGGGGCCCAGTACTTC,CASSVSVGAQYF
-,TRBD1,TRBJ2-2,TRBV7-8,TGTGCCACTAGCCGGGACAGAAACACCGGGGAGCTGTTTTTT,CATSRDRNTGELFF
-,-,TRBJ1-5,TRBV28,TGTGCCAGCAGTTTCCAGTTCATAAATAGCAATCAGCCCCAGCATTTT,CASSFQFINSNQPQHF
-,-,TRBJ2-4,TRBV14,TGTGCCAGCAGCCCTTTAGGACCAGGGAACATTCAGTACTTC,CASSPLGPGNIQYF
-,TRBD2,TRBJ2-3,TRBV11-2,TGTGCCAGCAGCCCTAGAGTAGCGGGGCGCACAGATACGCAGTATTTT,CASSPRVAGRTDTQYF
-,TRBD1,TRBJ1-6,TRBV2,TGTGCCAGCAGTGAAGCTCTAGTAGGGACAGGGCTTAATTCACCCCTCCACTTT,CASSEALVGTGLNSPLHF
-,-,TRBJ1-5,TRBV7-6,TGTGCCAGCAGCTTACGTCGGGGTGTGGATCAGCCCCAGCATTTT,CASSLRRGVDQPQHF
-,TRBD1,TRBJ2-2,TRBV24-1,TGTGCCACCAGGACGACAGGGGTGAGTCGAACCGGGGAGCTGTTTTTT,CATRTTGVSRTGELFF
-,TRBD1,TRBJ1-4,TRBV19,TGTGCCAGTACTCGGGGCAGGGGGCATGAAAAACTGTTTTTT,CASTRGRGHEKLFF
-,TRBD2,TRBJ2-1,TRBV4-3,TGCGCCAGCAGCCAAGATCTTGGGACTAGCAATGAGCAGTTCTTC,CASSQDLGTSNEQFF